In this sample, the clone carrying this T cell receptor (beta chain) turned up once. The CDR3 covers 12 residues. V was clipped by 0 bases and J by 7 bases, with 7 bases between them. Germline V gene data show CDR1 as SGDLS and CDR2 as YYNGEE. The entry originates in a study of blood T cell repertoires in COVID-19. In the study overall: Specimens from acute and convalescent COVID-19 originated in the United States, Italy and Spain. The analysed material was cDNA or gDNA that came from T cells, B-cell-depleted T cells, or PBMCs.

In the original workflow: Using reference gene primer amplification, nucleated cell counts were estimated. Here immunoSEQ multiplex PCR was the method, and the copy in TCRdb shows in-frame clones only, minus some. V, J and clone size derive from that table, while D and trimming were established from the DNA sequence. The sample lists fewer than 300,000 clones, 81% occurring once. The V call is TRBV9, the J call TRBJ1-1, with D unresolved. Input material: peripheral blood. The clonotype originates from a woman aged 60-75 years with active or convalescent COVID-19. The CDR3 spells CASSVGAGEAFF. DNA for the CDR3: TGTGCCAGCAGCGTAGGGGCCGGTGAAGCTTTCTTT. The whole variable domain, filled in from reference TRBV9 and TRBJ1-1, reads DSGVTQTPKHLITATGQRVTLRCSPRSGDLSVYWYQQSLDQGLQFLIQYYNGEERAKGNILERFSAQQFPDLHSELNLSSLELGDSALYFCASSVGAGEAFFGQGTRLTVV.